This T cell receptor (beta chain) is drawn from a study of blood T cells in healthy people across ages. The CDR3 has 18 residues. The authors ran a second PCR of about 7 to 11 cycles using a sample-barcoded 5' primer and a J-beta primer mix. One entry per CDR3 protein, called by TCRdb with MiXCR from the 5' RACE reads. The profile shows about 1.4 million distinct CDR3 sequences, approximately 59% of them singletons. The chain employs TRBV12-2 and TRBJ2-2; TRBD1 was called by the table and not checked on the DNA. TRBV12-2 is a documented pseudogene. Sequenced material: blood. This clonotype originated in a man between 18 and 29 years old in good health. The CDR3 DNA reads TGTGCAAGTCGCTTAGAGTGGCACAGGATCATGAACACCGGGGAGCTGTTTTTT. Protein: CASRLEWHRIMNTGELFF.